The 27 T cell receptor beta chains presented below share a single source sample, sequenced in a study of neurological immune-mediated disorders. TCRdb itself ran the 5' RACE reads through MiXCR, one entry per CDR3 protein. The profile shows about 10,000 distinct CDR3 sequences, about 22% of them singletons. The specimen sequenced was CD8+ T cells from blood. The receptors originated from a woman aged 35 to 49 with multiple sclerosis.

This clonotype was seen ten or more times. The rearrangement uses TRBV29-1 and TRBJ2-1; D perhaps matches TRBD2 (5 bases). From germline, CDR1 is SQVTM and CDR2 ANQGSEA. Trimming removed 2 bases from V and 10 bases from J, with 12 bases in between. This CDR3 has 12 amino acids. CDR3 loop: CSVESGRGEQFF. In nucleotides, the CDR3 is TGCAGCGTTGAAAGTGGACGGGGAGAGCAGTTCTTC.

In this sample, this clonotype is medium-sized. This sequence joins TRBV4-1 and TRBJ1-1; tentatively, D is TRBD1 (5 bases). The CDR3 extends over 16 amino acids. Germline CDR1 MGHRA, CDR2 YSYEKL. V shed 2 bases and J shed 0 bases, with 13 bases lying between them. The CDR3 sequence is CASSQLPWGMNTEAFF. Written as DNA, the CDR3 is TGCGCCAGCAGCCAACTCCCCTGGGGCATGAACACTGAAGCTTTCTTT.

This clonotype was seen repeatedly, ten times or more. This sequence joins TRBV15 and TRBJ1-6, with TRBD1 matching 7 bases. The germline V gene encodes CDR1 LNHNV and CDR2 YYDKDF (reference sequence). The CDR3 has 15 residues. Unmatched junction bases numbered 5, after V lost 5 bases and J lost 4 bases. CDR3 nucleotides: TGTGCCACCAGCCCCAGGGACAGTTATAATTCACCCCTCCACTTT. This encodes CATSPRDSYNSPLHF.

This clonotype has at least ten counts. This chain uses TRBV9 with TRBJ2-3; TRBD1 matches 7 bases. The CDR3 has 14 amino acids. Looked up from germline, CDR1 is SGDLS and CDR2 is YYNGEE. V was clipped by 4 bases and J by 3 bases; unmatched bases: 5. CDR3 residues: CASSPWGQTDTQYF. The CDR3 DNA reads TGTGCCAGCAGCCCTTGGGGACAGACAGATACGCAGTATTTT. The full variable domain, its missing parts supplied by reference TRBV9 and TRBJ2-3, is DSGVTQTPKHLITATGQRVTLRCSPRSGDLSVYWYQQSLDQGLQFLIQYYNGEERAKGNILERFSAQQFPDLHSELNLSSLELGDSALYFCASSPWGQTDTQYFGPGTRLTVL.

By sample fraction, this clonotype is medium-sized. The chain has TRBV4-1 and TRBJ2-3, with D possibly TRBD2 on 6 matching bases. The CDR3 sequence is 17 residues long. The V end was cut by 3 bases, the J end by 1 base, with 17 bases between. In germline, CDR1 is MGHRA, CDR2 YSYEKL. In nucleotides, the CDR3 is TGCGCCAGCAGCCATGGCCTCCGGCGGGGAGGCACAGATACGCAGTATTTT. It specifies CASSHGLRRGGTDTQYF.

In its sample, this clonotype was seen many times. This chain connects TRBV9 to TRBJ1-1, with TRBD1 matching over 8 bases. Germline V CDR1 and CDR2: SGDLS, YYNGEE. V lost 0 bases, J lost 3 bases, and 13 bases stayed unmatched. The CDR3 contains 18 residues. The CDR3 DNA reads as TGTGCCAGCAGCGTAGCTACCGGACAGGGTTTGAAGGACACTGAAGCTTTCTTT. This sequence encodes CASSVATGQGLKDTEAFF.

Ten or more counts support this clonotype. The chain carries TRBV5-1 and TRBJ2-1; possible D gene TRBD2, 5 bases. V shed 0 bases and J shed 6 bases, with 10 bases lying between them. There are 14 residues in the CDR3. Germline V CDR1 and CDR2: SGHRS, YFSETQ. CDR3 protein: CASSLGLGSNEQFF. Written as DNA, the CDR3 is TGCGCCAGCAGCTTGGGGTTGGGGAGCAATGAGCAGTTCTTC.

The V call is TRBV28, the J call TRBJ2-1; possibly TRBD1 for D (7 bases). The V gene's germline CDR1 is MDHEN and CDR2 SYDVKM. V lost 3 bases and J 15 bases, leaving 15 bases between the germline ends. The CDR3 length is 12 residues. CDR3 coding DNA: TGTGCCAGCAGTTTGGAGGGGGCTCGAACGTTCTTC. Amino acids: CASSLEGARTFF.

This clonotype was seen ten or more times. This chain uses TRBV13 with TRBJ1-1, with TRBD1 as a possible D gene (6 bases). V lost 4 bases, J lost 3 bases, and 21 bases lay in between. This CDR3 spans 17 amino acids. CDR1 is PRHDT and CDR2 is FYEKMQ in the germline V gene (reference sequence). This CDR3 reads CASSWRLQGGGDTEAFF. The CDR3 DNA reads TGTGCCAGCAGCTGGAGACTCCAGGGAGGGGGGGACACTGAAGCTTTCTTT. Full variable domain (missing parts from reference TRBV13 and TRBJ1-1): AAGVIQSPRHLIKEKRETATLKCYPIPRHDTVYWYQQGPGQDPQFLISFYEKMQSDKGSIPDRFSAQQFSDYHSELNMSSLELGDSALYFCASSWRLQGGGDTEAFFGQGTRLTVV.

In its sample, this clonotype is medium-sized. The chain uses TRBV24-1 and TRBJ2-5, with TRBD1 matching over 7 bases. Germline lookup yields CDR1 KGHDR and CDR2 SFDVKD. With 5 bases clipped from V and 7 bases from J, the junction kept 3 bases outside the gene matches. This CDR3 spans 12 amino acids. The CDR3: CATSGPGGTQYF. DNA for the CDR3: TGTGCCACCAGTGGACCAGGGGGGACCCAGTACTTC.

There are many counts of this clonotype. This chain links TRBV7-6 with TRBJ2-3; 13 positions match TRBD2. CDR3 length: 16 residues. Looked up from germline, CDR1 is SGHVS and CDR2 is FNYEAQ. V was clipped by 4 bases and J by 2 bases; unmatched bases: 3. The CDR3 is CASSSGLAGSTDTQYF. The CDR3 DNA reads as TGTGCCAGCAGCTCGGGACTAGCGGGGTCCACAGATACGCAGTATTTT.

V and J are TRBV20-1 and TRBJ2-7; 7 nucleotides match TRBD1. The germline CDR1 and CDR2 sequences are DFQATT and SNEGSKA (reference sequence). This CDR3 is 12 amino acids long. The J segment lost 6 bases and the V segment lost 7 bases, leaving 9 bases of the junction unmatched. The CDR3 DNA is TGCAGTGTCGCCGGGACAGTCGTCGAGCAGTACTTC. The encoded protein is CSVAGTVVEQYF.

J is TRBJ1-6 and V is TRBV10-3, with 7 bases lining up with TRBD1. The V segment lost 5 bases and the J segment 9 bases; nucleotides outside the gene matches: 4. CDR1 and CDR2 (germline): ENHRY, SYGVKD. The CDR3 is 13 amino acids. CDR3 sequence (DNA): TGTGCCATCAGTTCCAGGGGGGGTTCACCCCTCCACTTT. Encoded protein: CAISSRGGSPLHF.

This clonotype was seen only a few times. The CDR3 reads CASSSQSGNRDEQYF. The CDR3 bases are TGTGCCAGCAGCTCTCAATCCGGGAACAGGGACGAGCAGTACTTC. The chain uses TRBV7-8 and TRBJ2-7; weak D call: TRBD1 (6 bases). Trimming left V 4 bases short and J 5 bases short, with 18 bases between. The CDR3 contains 15 residues. Germline loops: CDR1 SGHVS, CDR2 FQNEAQ.

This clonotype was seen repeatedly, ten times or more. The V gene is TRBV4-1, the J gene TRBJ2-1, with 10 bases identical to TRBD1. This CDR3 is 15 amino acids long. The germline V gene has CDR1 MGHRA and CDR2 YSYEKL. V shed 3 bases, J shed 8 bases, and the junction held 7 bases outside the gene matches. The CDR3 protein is CASSHPGQGLDEQFF. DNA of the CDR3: TGCGCCAGCAGCCATCCGGGACAGGGGCTCGATGAGCAGTTCTTC.

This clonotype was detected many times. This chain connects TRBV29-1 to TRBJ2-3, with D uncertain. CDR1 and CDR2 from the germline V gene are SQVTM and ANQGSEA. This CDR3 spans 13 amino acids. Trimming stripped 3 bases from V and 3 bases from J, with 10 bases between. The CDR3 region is CSVDWQLTDTQYF. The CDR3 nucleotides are TGCAGCGTTGACTGGCAGTTAACAGATACGCAGTATTTT.

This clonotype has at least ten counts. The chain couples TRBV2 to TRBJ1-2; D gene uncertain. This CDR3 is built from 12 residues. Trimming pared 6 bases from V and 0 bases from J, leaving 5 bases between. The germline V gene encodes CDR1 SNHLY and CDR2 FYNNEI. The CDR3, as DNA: TGTGCCAGCAGCGACACTAACTATGGCTACACCTTC. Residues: CASSDTNYGYTF.

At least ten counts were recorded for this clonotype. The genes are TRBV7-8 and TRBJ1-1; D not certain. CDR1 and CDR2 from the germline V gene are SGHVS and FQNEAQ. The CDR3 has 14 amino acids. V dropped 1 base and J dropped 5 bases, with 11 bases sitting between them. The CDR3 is CASSLGHLGTEAFF. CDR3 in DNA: TGTGCCAGCAGCTTAGGGCACCTGGGGACTGAAGCTTTCTTT.

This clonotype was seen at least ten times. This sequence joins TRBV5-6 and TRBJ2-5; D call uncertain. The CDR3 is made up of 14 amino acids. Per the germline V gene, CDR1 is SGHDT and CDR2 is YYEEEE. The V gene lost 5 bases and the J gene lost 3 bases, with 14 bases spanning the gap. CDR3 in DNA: TGTGCCAGCAGTCCGAGAGGACGTGAAGAGACCCAGTACTTC. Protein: CASSPRGREETQYF.

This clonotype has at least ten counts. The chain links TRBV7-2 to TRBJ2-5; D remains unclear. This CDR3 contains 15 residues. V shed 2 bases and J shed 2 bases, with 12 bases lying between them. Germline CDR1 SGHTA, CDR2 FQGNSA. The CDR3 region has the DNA TGTGCCAGCAGCTTAACAATCCGGAGTCAAGAGACCCAGTACTTC. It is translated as CASSLTIRSQETQYF.

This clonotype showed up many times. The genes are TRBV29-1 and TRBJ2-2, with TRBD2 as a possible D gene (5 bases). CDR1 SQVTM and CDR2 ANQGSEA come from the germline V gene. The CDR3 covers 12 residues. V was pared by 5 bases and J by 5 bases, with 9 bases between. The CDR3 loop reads CSVWGVTGELFF. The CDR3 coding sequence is TGCAGCGTTTGGGGAGTGACCGGGGAGCTGTTTTTT.

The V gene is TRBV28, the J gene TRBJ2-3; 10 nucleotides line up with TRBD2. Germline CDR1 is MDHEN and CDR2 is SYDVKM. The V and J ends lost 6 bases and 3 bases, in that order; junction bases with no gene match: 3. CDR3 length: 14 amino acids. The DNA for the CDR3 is TGTGCCAGCAGCTCGGGACTAGCGACAGATACGCAGTATTTT. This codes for CASSSGLATDTQYF. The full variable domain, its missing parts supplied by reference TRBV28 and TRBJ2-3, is DVKVTQSSRYLVKRTGEKVFLECVQDMDHENMFWYRQDPGLGLRLIYFSYDVKMKEKGDIPEGYSVSREKKERFSLILESASTNQTSMYLCASSSGLATDTQYFGPGTRLTVL.

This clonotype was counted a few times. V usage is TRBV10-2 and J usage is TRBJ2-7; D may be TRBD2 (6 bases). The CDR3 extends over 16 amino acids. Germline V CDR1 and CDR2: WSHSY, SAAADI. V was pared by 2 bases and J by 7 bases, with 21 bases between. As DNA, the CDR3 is TGCGCCAGCAGTGAGCAGCCAAGAGGAGAAGGAGGGGAGCAGTACTTC. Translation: CASSEQPRGEGGEQYF.

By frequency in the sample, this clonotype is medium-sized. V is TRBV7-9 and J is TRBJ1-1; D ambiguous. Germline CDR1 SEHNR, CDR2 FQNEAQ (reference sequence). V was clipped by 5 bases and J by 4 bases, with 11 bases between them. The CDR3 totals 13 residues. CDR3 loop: CASSHGGGTEAFF. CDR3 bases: TGTGCCAGCAGCCACGGAGGTGGCACTGAAGCTTTCTTT. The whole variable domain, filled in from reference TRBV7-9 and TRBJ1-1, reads DTGVSQNPRHKITKRGQNVTFRCDPISEHNRLYWYRQTLGQGPEFLTYFQNEAQLEKSRLLSDRFSAERPKGSFSTLEIQRTEQGDSAMYLCASSHGGGTEAFFGQGTRLTVV.

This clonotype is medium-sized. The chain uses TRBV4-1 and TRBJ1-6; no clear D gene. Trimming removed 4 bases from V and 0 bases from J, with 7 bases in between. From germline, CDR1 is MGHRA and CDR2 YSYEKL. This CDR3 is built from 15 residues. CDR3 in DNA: TGCGCCAGCAGCCGGGAAGTCTCCTATAATTCACCCCTCCACTTT. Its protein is CASSREVSYNSPLHF.

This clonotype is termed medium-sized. CDR3 residues: CASRTATNEKLFF. The CDR3 nucleotides read TGTGCCAGCCGGACAGCAACTAATGAAAAACTGTTTTTT. This chain uses TRBV27 with TRBJ1-4, with a possible D match to TRBD1 (6 bases). The germline CDR1 and CDR2 sequences are MNHEY and SMNVEV (reference sequence). The CDR3 spans 13 residues. Trimming removed 8 bases at V and 0 bases at J, with 7 bases between.

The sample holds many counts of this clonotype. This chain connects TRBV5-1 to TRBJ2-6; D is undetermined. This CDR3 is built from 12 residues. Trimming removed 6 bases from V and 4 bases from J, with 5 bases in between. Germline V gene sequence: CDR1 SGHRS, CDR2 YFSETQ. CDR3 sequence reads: CASTPGANVLTF. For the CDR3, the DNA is TGCGCCAGCACCCCCGGGGCCAACGTCCTGACTTTC. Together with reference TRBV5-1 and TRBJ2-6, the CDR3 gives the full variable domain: KAGVTQTPRYLIKTRGQQVTLSCSPISGHRSVSWYQQTPGQGLQFLFEYFSETQRNKGNFPGRFSGRQFSNSRSEMNVSTLELGDSALYLCASTPGANVLTFGAGSRLTVL.